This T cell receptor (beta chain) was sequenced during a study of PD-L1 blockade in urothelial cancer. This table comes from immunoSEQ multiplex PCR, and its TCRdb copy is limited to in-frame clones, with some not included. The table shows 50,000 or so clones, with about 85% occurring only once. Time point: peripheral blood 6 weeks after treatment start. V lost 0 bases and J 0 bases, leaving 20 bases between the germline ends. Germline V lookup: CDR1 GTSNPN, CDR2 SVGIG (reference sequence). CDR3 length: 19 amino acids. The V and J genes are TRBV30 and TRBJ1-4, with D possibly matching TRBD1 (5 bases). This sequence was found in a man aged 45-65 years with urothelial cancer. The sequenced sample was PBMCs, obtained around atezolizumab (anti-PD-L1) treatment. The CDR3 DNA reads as TGTGCCTGGAGTGTACTTCGGGGGACTAGTGGCGCAACTAATGAAAAACTGTTTTTT. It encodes CAWSVLRGTSGATNEKLFF.